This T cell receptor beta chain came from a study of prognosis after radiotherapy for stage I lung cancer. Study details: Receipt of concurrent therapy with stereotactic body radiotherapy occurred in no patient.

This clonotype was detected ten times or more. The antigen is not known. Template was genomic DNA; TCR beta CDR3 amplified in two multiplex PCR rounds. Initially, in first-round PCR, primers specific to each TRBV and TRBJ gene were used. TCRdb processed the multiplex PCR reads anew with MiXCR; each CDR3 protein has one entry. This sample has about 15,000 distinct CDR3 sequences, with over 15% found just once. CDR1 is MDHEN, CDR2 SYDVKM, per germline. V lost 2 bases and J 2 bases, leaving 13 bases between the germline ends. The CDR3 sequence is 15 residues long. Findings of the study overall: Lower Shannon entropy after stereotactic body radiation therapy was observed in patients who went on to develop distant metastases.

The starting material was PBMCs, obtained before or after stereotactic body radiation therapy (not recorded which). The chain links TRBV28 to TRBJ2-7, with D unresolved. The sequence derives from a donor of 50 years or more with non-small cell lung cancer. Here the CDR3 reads CASSLTVFGTYEQYF. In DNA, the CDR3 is TGTGCCAGCAGTTTAACTGTGTTCGGCACCTACGAGCAGTACTTC.